The entry that follows covers one TCR beta chain sequence. Its antigen is undetermined. 13 Jbeta primers and 60 Vbeta primers were used for the PCR. Assay: immunoSEQ multiplex PCR; the TCRdb copy retains only in-frame clones and omits some. In all, the sample yields roughly 73,000 clones. The sample originates from a study of cytomegalovirus exposure and HLA in healthy donors. Study-level information: Early released data had about 85 million unique TCRs, all coming from HLA-typed donors.

There are 17 residues in the CDR3. V was pared by 5 bases and J by 0 bases, with 14 bases between. CDR1 and CDR2 (germline): SGHVS, FNYEAQ. Overall study findings and caveats: Among CMV-associated TCR beta chains, most appeared HLA-restricted in a later analysis.

Donors counted as nominally healthy when sampled, yet unrecorded immune exposures were likely. V is TRBV7-6 and J is TRBJ2-6; D call uncertain. This sequence originates from a man between 50 and 59 years old in good health and CMV-seropositive. The material sequenced was PBMCs. This CDR3 reads CASSPSQEDSGANVLTF. In DNA form, the CDR3 reads TGTGCCAGCAGCCCAAGCCAAGAGGACTCTGGGGCCAACGTCCTGACTTTC.